The clone carrying this T cell receptor beta chain was found once. Its specificity is not known. The assay was immunoSEQ multiplex PCR, and TCRdb's table has in-frame clones only and misses some. The sample holds some 15,000 clones, roughly nine tenths seen once. Germline V CDR1 and CDR2: SGHTA, FQGNSA. Trimming cost V 1 base and J 1 base; bases outside gene matches: 2. The CDR3 is 16 amino acids. The data originate from a study of chemoradiotherapy in HPV16-positive cancers. Overall study: Candidate HPV-specific clones and shared TCR motifs came from a couple of HPV16-positive patients.

Study outcomes and limitations: Candidate HPV-specific clones and E7-related TCR motifs grew in tumor during treatment. HPV-specific T cells were functionally defined from only a couple of HPV16-positive patients.

Repertoires were sampled repeatedly during chemoradiotherapy. This clonotype was obtained from a human donor with HPV-associated anogenital cancer. The specimen comprised blood, sampled from a patient who underwent chemoradiotherapy. The chain couples TRBV7-2 to TRBJ2-1; 9 nucleotides line up with TRBD1. CDR3 nucleotides: TGTGCCAGCAGCTTAGGTGGGACAGGGTCCTACAATGAGCAGTTCTTC. Protein sequence: CASSLGGTGSYNEQFF.